This entry is about one TCR beta chain. The clone's antigen remains unknown. Base qualities were left out, and no much larger clone turns up one base away. To sequence the TCRbeta CDR3 region, genomic DNA was isolated from the sorted cells. TCRbeta CDR3 regions were sequenced using the immunoSEQ Assay. TCRdb provides this immuneACCESS table in a form limited to in-frame rearrangements. Some clones are lacking; in checked studies, under half of them reflect an unresolved V gene, and why the rest are absent is not known. The sample table lists tens of thousands of clones, approximately 81% of them with a count of one. The top ten hold about 25% of the sample. Measured from the cysteine to the phenylalanine, the CDR3 is 14 residues long. The retained sequence is limited to the CDR3, 42 bases, with the frame set at the first base. From a lookup of the germline V gene, CDR1 and CDR2 are MNHNS and SASEGT. The V and J ends are trimmed by 8 bases and 0 bases, leaving 8 bases between them.

This sample stems from a study of OX40 agonist ivuxolimab in advanced cancers. Context from the whole study: Ivuxolimab, which targeted the costimulatory receptor OX40 (CD134), was an agonistic, fully human IgG2 monoclonal antibody. Intravenous ivuxolimab was administered to patients every 2 weeks at six dose levels: 0.01, 0.1, 0.3, 1.5, 3 and 10 mg/kg. Of the 50 to 55 patients in dose escalation, 19 had hepatocellular carcinoma, some 15 had melanoma, 9 had renal cell carcinoma and 9 had head and neck cancer. A male proportion of nearly 85% and a mean age of roughly 55 years, ranging from 23 to 79, were recorded for the dose-escalation cohort. Patients were allowed to have had prior anti-PD-1, anti-PD-L1 or anti-CTLA-4 therapy, and around two fifths of the dose-escalation patients had been treated with checkpoint inhibitors. Three dose-escalation patients achieved partial responses, one with hepatocellular carcinoma and two with cutaneous melanoma. Peripheral TCRbeta sequencing aimed to test whether ivuxolimab altered TCR sequence diversity and caused clonal T-cell expansion. The paper describes the monotherapy dose-escalation part (N ≈ 52 patients) of the phase I trial of ivuxolimab. Broad study findings and their caveats: Low levels of normalized T-cell clonal expansion were also seen in some nonresponding patients. After ivuxolimab, expanded clones were on average more numerous among CD8+ T cells than among CD4+ T cells. Antigen specificity was not determined for the clonally expanded peripheral T cells. Partial responders in the 0.1-3.0 mg/kg groups had among the lowest normalized peripheral clonal expansion, especially among CD8+ T cells. At doses of 0.1 to 3.0 mg/kg, clonal expansion of both CD4+ and CD8+ blood T cells was observed from baseline to week 6.

Patients with autoimmune disease history or receiving systemic immunosuppression were excluded from the trial. Peripheral blood for TCR sequencing was collected from all dose cohorts at baseline, on cycle 4 day 1, and on cycle 7 day 1. The samples were drawn from a first-in-human, open-label, multicenter phase I dose-escalation trial of ivuxolimab. The trial enrolled adults with locally advanced or metastatic head and neck squamous cell, hepatocellular, melanoma or renal cell carcinoma. Before TCR sequencing, CD4+ and CD8+ T cells were separately sorted from peripheral blood. The sequencing used CD4+ or CD8+ T cells sorted from blood, collected in a trial of the OX40 agonist ivuxolimab. This TCR was recovered from an adult with an advanced solid tumor such as melanoma, head and neck, liver or kidney cancer. The sequence is built from TRBV6-1 and TRBJ2-6; the D gene lacks a confident call. The CDR3 here reads CASDTSSGANVLTF. The nucleotides are TGTGCCAGCGACACCAGCTCTGGGGCCAACGTCCTGACTTTC.